These 5 T cell receptor beta chains share one sample of origin, sequenced in a study of control samples from healthy donors and cancer patients. Sequencing was performed with immunoSEQ multiplex PCR; in TCRdb, only in-frame clones are kept and a portion is missing. The sample carries fewer than 150,000 clones, under 95% recorded once. Sequencing used blood. These TCRs come from a young man in good health.

The chain carries TRBV27 and TRBJ1-2; 8 bases agree with TRBD1. With 8 bases clipped from V and 7 bases from J, the junction kept 12 bases outside the gene matches. CDR1 MNHEY and CDR2 SMNVEV come from the germline V gene (reference sequence). The CDR3 extends over 14 amino acids. DNA of the CDR3: TGTGCCAGCCGCGCCCAGGGGGCGCCGGGTGGCTACACCTTC. It encodes CASRAQGAPGGYTF.

The V call is TRBV2, the J call TRBJ1-5; 8 bases line up with TRBD1. V lost 5 bases, J lost 6 bases, and 3 bases stayed unmatched. Germline lookup yields CDR1 SNHLY and CDR2 FYNNEI. The CDR3 contains 13 residues. The CDR3: CASSRTGTQPQHF. The CDR3 DNA reads TGTGCCAGCAGTAGGACAGGGACTCAGCCCCAGCATTTT.

The rearrangement uses TRBV2 and TRBJ2-7; D tentatively reads TRBD1 or TRBD2 (5 bases each). The CDR3 runs to 15 residues. Germline CDR1 SNHLY, CDR2 FYNNEI. The V end was cut by 6 bases, the J end by 5 bases, with 20 bases between. CDR3 amino acids: CASRLGTAAVHEQYF. CDR3 sequence (DNA): TGTGCCAGCAGACTCGGGACGGCAGCGGTCCACGAGCAGTACTTC. Based on the CDR3 plus reference TRBV2 and TRBJ2-7, the full variable domain is EPEVTQTPSHQVTQMGQEVILRCVPISNHLYFYWYRQILGQKVEFLVSFYNNEISEKSEIFDDQFSVERPDGSNFTLKIRSTKLEDSAMYFCASRLGTAAVHEQYFGPGTRLTVT.

The chain joins TRBV7-3 to TRBJ1-6; D is unclear. This CDR3 has 15 residues. V was clipped by 0 bases and J by 4 bases, with 7 bases between them. Germline loops: CDR1 SGHTA, CDR2 FQGTGA. Written as DNA, the CDR3 is TGTGCCAGCAGCTTAACGGCGCGATATAATTCACCCCTCCACTTT. It yields the protein CASSLTARYNSPLHF.

V gene TRBV11-2 combines with J gene TRBJ2-7; D not certain. The V end was cut by 3 bases, the J end by 6 bases, with 6 bases between. The germline CDR1 and CDR2 sequences are SGHAT and FQNNGV. This CDR3 has 11 residues. The CDR3, as DNA: TGTGCCAGCAGCTTCTTTCTCGAGCAGTACTTC. It codes for CASSFFLEQYF.